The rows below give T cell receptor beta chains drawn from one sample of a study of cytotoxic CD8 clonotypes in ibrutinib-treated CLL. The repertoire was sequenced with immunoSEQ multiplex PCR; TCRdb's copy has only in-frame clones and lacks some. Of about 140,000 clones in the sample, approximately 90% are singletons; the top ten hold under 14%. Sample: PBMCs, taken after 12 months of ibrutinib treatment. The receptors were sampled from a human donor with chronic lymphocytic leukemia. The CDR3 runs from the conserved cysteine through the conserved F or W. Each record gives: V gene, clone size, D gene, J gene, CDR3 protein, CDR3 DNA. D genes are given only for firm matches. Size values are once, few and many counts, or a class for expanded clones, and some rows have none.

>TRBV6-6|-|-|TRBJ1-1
CASSQTLNTEAFF
TGTGCCAGCAGCCAGACACTGAACACTGAAGCTTTCTTT
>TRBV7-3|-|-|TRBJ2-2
CASSFFFPPTGELFF
TGTGCCAGCAGCTTCTTTTTCCCCCCGACCGGGGAGCTGTTTTTT
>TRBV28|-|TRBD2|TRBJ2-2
CASRSGTSRGELFF
TGTGCCAGCAGGTCCGGGACTAGCCGCGGGGAGCTGTTTTTT
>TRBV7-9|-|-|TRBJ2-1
CASSTGLLQDNEQFF
TGTGCCAGCAGCACCGGACTCCTGCAGGACAATGAGCAGTTCTTC
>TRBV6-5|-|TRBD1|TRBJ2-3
CASKNRGFGTDTQYF
TGTGCCAGCAAAAACAGGGGGTTCGGCACAGATACGCAGTATTTT
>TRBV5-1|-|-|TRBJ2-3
CASSSSSGADTQYF
TGCGCCAGCAGCTCCAGTTCTGGAGCAGATACGCAGTATTTT
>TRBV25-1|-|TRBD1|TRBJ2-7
CASSGRQGSEQYF
TGTGCCAGCAGTGGGCGACAGGGGAGCGAGCAGTACTTC
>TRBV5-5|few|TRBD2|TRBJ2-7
CASSFGGSSSYEQYF
TGTGCCAGCAGCTTCGGGGGGTCGAGCTCCTACGAGCAGTACTTC
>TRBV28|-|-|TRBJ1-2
CASSLNWQGDVLDYGYTF
TGTGCCAGCAGTTTAAATTGGCAGGGAGATGTTTTGGACTATGGCTACACCTTC
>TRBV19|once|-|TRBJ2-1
CASSIVLAGLGGEQFF
TGTGCCAGTAGTATAGTCCTGGCCGGGCTAGGGGGTGAGCAGTTCTTC
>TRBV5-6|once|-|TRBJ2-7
CASSFGTLYYEQYF
TGTGCCAGCAGCTTCGGGACACTATACTACGAGCAGTACTTC
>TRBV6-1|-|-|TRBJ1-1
CASTLTLEAFF
TGTGCCAGCACTTTAACCCTTGAAGCTTTCTTT
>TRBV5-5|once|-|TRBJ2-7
CASSLLGINTYEQYF
TGTGCCAGCAGCTTGTTAGGGATAAATACCTACGAGCAGTACTTC
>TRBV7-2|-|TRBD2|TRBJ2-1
CASSLMVAGGNEQFF
TGTGCCAGCAGCTTAATGGTAGCGGGAGGTAATGAGCAGTTCTTC
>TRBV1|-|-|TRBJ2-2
CTGPLAGLGDTGELFF
TGCACCGGGCCGTTGGCGGGTTTAGGAGACACCGGGGAGCTGTTTTTT
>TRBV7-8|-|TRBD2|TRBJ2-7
CASSLGLADYEQYF
TGTGCCAGCAGCTTGGGACTAGCGGACTACGAGCAGTACTTC
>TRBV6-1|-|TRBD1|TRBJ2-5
CASSDTGTGRRETQYF
TGTGCCAGCAGTGACACCGGGACAGGGCGGCGAGAGACCCAGTACTTC
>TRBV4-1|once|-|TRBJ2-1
CASSQDPYSRNEQFF
TGCGCCAGCAGCCAAGATCCTTACTCAAGGAATGAGCAGTTCTTC
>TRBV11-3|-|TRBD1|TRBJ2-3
CASSWDSSSTDTQYF
TGTGCCAGCAGCTGGGACAGCTCTAGCACAGATACGCAGTATTTT
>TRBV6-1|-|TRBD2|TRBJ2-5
CASSGLAGSQETQYF
TGTGCCAGCAGCGGACTAGCGGGATCTCAAGAGACCCAGTACTTC
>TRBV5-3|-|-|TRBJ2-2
CARSLNRAGTGELFF
TGTGCCAGAAGCTTGAACCGCGCCGGGACCGGGGAGCTGTTTTTT
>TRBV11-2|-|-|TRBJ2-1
CASSDKSVYNEQFF
TGTGCCAGCAGCGACAAATCAGTATACAATGAGCAGTTCTTC
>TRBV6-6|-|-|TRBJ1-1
CASSYWGRGLKVEAFF
TGTGCCAGCAGTTACTGGGGCAGGGGCCTGAAGGTTGAAGCTTTCTTT
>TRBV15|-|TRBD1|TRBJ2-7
CATSRVGQGAYEQYF
TGTGCCACCAGCAGGGTGGGACAGGGGGCCTACGAGCAGTACTTC
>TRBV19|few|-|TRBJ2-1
CASSQVWYEQFF
TGTGCCAGTAGTCAAGTTTGGTATGAGCAGTTCTTC
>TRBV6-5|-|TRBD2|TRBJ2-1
CASSSPGTSGRNEQFF
TGTGCCAGCAGTTCCCCCGGGACTAGCGGGAGGAATGAGCAGTTCTTC
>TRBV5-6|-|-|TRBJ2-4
CASRFWGSNIQYF
TGTGCCAGCAGGTTTTGGGGTTCAAACATTCAGTACTTC
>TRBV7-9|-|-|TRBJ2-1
CASSLQTLGEQFF
TGTGCCAGCAGCTTGCAGACCCTAGGTGAGCAGTTCTTC
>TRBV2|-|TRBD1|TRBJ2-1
CASERQGRYNEQFF
TGTGCCAGCGAGCGACAGGGGCGCTACAATGAGCAGTTCTTC
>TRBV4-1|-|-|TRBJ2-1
CASSQDEVAGLEQFF
TGCGCCAGCAGCCAAGATGAGGTCGCGGGGCTAGAGCAGTTCTTC
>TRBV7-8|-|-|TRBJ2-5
CASSFQGAAQETQYF
TGTGCCAGCAGCTTTCAAGGGGCGGCTCAAGAGACCCAGTACTTC
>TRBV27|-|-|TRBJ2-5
CASSFSGLGTQYF
TGTGCCAGCAGTTTTAGCGGCCTCGGGACCCAGTACTTC
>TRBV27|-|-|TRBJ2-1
CASSFLRKGYNEQFF
TGTGCCAGCAGTTTTTTGAGGAAGGGGTACAATGAGCAGTTCTTC
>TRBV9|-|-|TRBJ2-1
CASSVAGQTYNEQFF
TGTGCCAGCAGCGTGGCGGGACAAACGTACAATGAGCAGTTCTTC
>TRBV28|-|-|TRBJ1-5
CASSFAGQPQHF
TGTGCCAGCAGTTTTGCTGGTCAGCCCCAGCATTTT
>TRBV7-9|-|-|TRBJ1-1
CASSQYGSEAFF
TGTGCCAGCAGCCAGTACGGGAGCGAAGCTTTCTTT
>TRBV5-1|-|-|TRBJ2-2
CASSPVLYEGGELFF
TGCGCCAGCAGCCCCGTTTTATATGAAGGCGGGGAGCTGTTTTTT
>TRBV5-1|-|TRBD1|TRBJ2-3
CASSQKWTGSTDTQYF
TGCGCCAGCAGCCAGAAATGGACAGGTAGCACAGATACGCAGTATTTT
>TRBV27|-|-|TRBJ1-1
CASSLLLNTEAFF
TGTGCCAGCAGTTTACTACTTAACACTGAAGCTTTCTTT
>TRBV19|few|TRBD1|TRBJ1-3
CASSRQGRSSGNTIYF
TGTGCCAGTAGTCGACAGGGTAGGTCCTCTGGAAACACCATATATTTT
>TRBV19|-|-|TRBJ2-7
CASSRTGPYEQYF
TGTGCCAGTAGCCGAACGGGACCCTACGAGCAGTACTTC
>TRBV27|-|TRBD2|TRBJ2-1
CASSQWALSSGRVYNEQFF
TGTGCCAGCAGTCAGTGGGCATTATCTAGCGGGAGGGTCTACAATGAGCAGTTCTTC
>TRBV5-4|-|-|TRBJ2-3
CASSPGQRIDTQYF
TGTGCCAGCAGCCCAGGACAGAGGATAGATACGCAGTATTTT
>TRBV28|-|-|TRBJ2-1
CASSFSLMSSYNEQFF
TGTGCCAGCAGTTTCTCCCTTATGAGCTCCTACAATGAGCAGTTCTTC
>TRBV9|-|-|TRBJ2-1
CASSVGLGGEQFF
TGTGCCAGCAGCGTCGGCCTAGGGGGTGAGCAGTTCTTC
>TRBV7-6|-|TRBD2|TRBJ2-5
CASSLERGETQYF
TGTGCCAGCAGCTTAGAGCGGGGAGAGACCCAGTACTTC
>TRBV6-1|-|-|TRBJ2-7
CASSETGVYEQYF
TGTGCCAGCAGTGAGACGGGAGTCTACGAGCAGTACTTC
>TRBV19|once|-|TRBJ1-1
CASRWGMNTEAFF
TGTGCCAGTAGATGGGGAATGAACACTGAAGCTTTCTTT
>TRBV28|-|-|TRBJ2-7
CASSFWAGYYEQYF
TGTGCCAGCAGTTTCTGGGCAGGGTACTACGAGCAGTACTTC
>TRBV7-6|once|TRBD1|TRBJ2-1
CASSLAFLARTGYNEQFF
TGTGCCAGCAGCTTAGCGTTCTTGGCGCGGACAGGGTACAATGAGCAGTTCTTC
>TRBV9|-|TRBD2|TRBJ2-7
CASSGGPSGGSGDEQYF
TGTGCCAGCAGCGGCGGCCCTTCGGGCGGGAGTGGCGACGAGCAGTACTTC